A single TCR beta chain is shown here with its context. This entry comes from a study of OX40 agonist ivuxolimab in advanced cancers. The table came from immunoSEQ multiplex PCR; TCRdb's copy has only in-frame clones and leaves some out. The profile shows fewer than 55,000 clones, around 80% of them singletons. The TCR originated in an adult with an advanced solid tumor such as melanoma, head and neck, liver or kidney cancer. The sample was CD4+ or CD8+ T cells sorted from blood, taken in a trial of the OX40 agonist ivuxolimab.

CDR3 bases: TGCGCCACGCGGGACAGGGTAAAAGATACGCAGTATTTT. Protein sequence: CATRDRVKDTQYF. The chain carries TRBV10-1 and TRBJ2-3, with 9 bases fitting TRBD1. V lost 10 bases, J lost 5 bases, and 7 bases stayed unmatched. CDR3 length: 13 amino acids. CDR1 and CDR2 (germline): WNHNN, SYGVQD (reference sequence).